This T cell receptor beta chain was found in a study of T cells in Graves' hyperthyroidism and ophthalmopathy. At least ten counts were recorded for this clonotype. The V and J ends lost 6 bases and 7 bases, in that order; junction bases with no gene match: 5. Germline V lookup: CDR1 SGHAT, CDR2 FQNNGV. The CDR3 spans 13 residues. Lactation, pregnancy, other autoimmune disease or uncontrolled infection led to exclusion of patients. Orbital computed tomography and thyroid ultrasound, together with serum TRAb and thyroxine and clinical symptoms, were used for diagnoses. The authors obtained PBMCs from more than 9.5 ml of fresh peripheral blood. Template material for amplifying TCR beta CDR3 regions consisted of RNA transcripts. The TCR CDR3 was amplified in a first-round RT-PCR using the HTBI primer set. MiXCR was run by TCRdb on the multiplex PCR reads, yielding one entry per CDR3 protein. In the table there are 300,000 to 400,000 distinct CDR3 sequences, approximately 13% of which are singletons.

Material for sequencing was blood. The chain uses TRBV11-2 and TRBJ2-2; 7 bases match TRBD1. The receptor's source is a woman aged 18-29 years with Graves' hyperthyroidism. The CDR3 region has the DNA TGTGCCAGCAGAGACAGGGCCGACGGGGAGCTGTTTTTT. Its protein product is CASRDRADGELFF.